The 23 T cell receptor beta chains below were found in one sample sequenced in a study of blood T cell repertoires in COVID-19. The method was immunoSEQ multiplex PCR; TCRdb's version includes in-frame clones alone and lacks a portion of them. The table has 150,000 to 200,000 clones, roughly nine tenths seen once; the top ten hold more than 3%. Input material: peripheral blood. These receptors came from a man aged 65 to 79 with acute or convalescent COVID-19.

The genes are TRBV24-1 and TRBJ2-7; 12 bases align to TRBD2. This CDR3 spans 15 amino acids. Germline V gene sequence: CDR1 KGHDR, CDR2 SFDVKD. Germline trimming cut 2 bases from V and 7 bases from J; bases unmatched to any gene: 5. CDR3 DNA sequence: TGTGCCACCAGTGATTCCCGGACTAGCGGGGATGAGCAGTACTTC. Its translation is CATSDSRTSGDEQYF.

This clone appeared once. The V gene is TRBV4-2, the J gene TRBJ2-1; possible D gene TRBD1, 5 bases. CDR1 LGHNA and CDR2 YNFKEQ come from the germline V gene. V shed 4 bases and J shed 2 bases, with 6 bases lying between them. The CDR3 consists of 13 residues. Written as DNA, the CDR3 is TGTGCCAGCAGCCGGGGCACCTACAATGAGCAGTTCTTC. Translating gives CASSRGTYNEQFF.

This clone showed up just a few times. V gene TRBV5-1 combines with J gene TRBJ2-6; 7 bases agree with TRBD1. Germline V lookup: CDR1 SGHRS, CDR2 YFSETQ. The V and J ends lost 3 bases and 6 bases, in that order; junction bases with no gene match: 15. The CDR3 spans 18 residues. The CDR3 region has the DNA TGCGCCAGCAGCTCGACAGGGAGTTCGGCACTGGCGGCCAACGTCCTGACTTTC. This gives the protein CASSSTGSSALAANVLTF. The complete variable domain, with remaining parts taken from reference TRBV5-1 and TRBJ2-6, reads KAGVTQTPRYLIKTRGQQVTLSCSPISGHRSVSWYQQTPGQGLQFLFEYFSETQRNKGNFPGRFSGRQFSNSRSEMNVSTLELGDSALYLCASSSTGSSALAANVLTFGAGSRLTVL.

The chain has TRBV18 and TRBJ2-7, with D possibly matching TRBD2 (6 bases). Germline values: CDR1 KGHSH, CDR2 LQKENI. The CDR3 consists of 16 residues. V lost 5 bases and J 3 bases, leaving 20 bases between the germline ends. CDR3 nucleotide sequence: TGTGCCAGCTCATCGTCCGGGGACTTCGGGGGCTACGAGCAGTACTTC. This encodes CASSSSGDFGGYEQYF.

This chain uses TRBV6-2 or TRBV6-3 with TRBJ1-2; 7 bases match TRBD1. Germline V CDR1 and CDR2: MNHEY, SVGEGT. Trimming at V came to 4 bases and at J to 8 bases, leaving 10 bases not matched to a gene. The CDR3 extends over 14 amino acids. In DNA, the CDR3 is TGTGCCAGCAGTTCCTTGGACAGGTTCAAGGGCTACACCTTC. Amino acid sequence: CASSSLDRFKGYTF.

This clone was seen a few times. The chain is built from TRBV7-8 and TRBJ1-2, with D possibly matching TRBD1 (5 bases). In germline, CDR1 is SGHVS, CDR2 FQNEAQ. The CDR3 spans 13 residues. Trimming cost V 0 bases and J 6 bases, with 8 bases left between them. Here the CDR3 reads CASSLAPGDGYTF. CDR3 DNA sequence: TGTGCCAGCAGCTTAGCGCCGGGGGATGGCTACACCTTC. The full variable domain, its missing parts supplied by reference TRBV7-8 and TRBJ1-2, is GAGVSQSPRYKVAKRGQDVALRCDPISGHVSLFWYQQALGQGPEFLTYFQNEAQLDKSGLPSDRFFAERPEGSVSTLKIQRTQQEDSAVYLCASSLAPGDGYTFGSGTRLTVV.

The chain couples TRBV14 to TRBJ1-1; no definite D call. Trimming left V 8 bases short and J 0 bases short, with 10 bases between. The germline V gene has CDR1 SGHDN and CDR2 FVKESK. This CDR3 region has 13 residues. The CDR3 nucleotides read TGTGCCAGCGGTGACACATTGAACACTGAAGCTTTCTTT. Protein sequence: CASGDTLNTEAFF.

This clone was seen once. The CDR3 sequence is CSVVGQNYGYTF. DNA for the CDR3: TGCAGCGTTGTCGGACAGAACTATGGCTACACCTTC. This chain connects TRBV29-1 to TRBJ1-2; perhaps TRBD1 as D (6 bases). The CDR3 has 12 amino acids. V lost 4 bases and J 2 bases, leaving 8 bases between the germline ends. The germline V gene encodes CDR1 SQVTM and CDR2 ANQGSEA. Full variable domain (missing parts from reference TRBV29-1 and TRBJ1-2): SAVISQKPSRDICQRGTSLTIQCQVDSQVTMMFWYRQQPGQSLTLIATANQGSEATYESGFVIDKFPISRPNLTFSTLTVSNMSPEDSSIYLCSVVGQNYGYTFGSGTRLTVV.

The chain couples TRBV5-1 to TRBJ2-1; D might be TRBD2 (6 bases). Germline values: CDR1 SGHRS, CDR2 YFSETQ. This CDR3 spans 14 amino acids. The germline V and J ends were trimmed by 0 bases and 7 bases, with 11 bases remaining between them. In DNA form, the CDR3 reads TGCGCCAGCAGCTTGGGGTTAGGAGGGAATGAGCAGTTCTTC. Translated, it gives CASSLGLGGNEQFF.

The genes are TRBV2 and TRBJ1-1; a weak D match, TRBD1 (6 bases). Germline values: CDR1 SNHLY, CDR2 FYNNEI. Between the trimmed V and J ends, which lost 6 bases and 7 bases, there was a span of 15 bases. The CDR3 runs 13 residues. CDR3 residues: CASSLQGWGEAFF. In nucleotides, the CDR3 is TGTGCCAGCAGCCTGCAGGGGTGGGGTGAAGCTTTCTTT.

The V and J genes are TRBV2 and TRBJ2-2; a possible D gene is TRBD2 (5 bases). The CDR3 extends over 15 amino acids. The V end was cut by 10 bases, the J end by 3 bases, with 18 bases between. Looked up from germline, CDR1 is SNHLY and CDR2 is FYNNEI. The CDR3: CATKDGESDTGELFF. In nucleotides, the CDR3 is TGTGCCACCAAGGACGGGGAGTCGGACACCGGGGAGCTGTTTTTT.

This chain connects TRBV5-1 to TRBJ1-1; 7 bases align to TRBD1. V trimming: 4 bases; J trimming: 0 bases; junction bases outside the gene matches: 6. CDR3 length: 15 amino acids. CDR1 is SGHRS, CDR2 YFSETQ, per germline. CDR3 in amino acids: CASSPKTGMNTEAFF. In DNA form, the CDR3 reads TGCGCCAGCAGCCCTAAGACAGGGATGAACACTGAAGCTTTCTTT.

This chain links TRBV28 with TRBJ2-7, with D possibly being TRBD1 (6 bases). This CDR3 is built from 13 residues. Germline assignment: CDR1 MDHEN and CDR2 SYDVKM. V was pared by 8 bases and J by 0 bases, with 11 bases between. In nucleotides, the CDR3 is TGTGCCAGCGGCAGGGGTAGCTCCTACGAGCAGTACTTC. Amino acid sequence: CASGRGSSYEQYF.

V is TRBV5-1 and J is TRBJ2-5, with 7 bases that match TRBD2. J gave up 5 bases and V 6 bases, and 13 bases lay outside the gene matches. Looked up from germline, CDR1 is SGHRS and CDR2 is YFSETQ. This CDR3 is built from 15 residues. In DNA, the CDR3 is TGCGCCAGCAAAATGCTAGCGGACTTCCAGGAGACCCAGTACTTC. As protein: CASKMLADFQETQYF.

The V gene is TRBV21-1, the J gene TRBJ1-1; the DNA was not compared with TRBD1, the D call given in the table. TRBV21-1 is flagged as a pseudogene. The CDR3 spans 16 residues. The CDR3 bases are TGTGCCAGCAGCAACGTCCGTACCCAGGGGGGCACTGAAGCTTTCTTT. Translated, it gives CASSNVRTQGGTEAFF.

The chain carries TRBV5-6 and TRBJ1-5; TRBD1 might be the D (6 bases). Germline CDR1 SGHDT, CDR2 YYEEEE. Trimming took off 0 bases at V and 6 bases at J, with 13 bases between the two ends. CDR3 size: 15 residues. The CDR3 DNA follows: TGTGCCAGCAGCTTGGCCGACAGGCTGGGTCAGCCCCAGCATTTT. It specifies CASSLADRLGQPQHF.

J is TRBJ1-6 and V is TRBV19; D may be TRBD1 (5 bases). The CDR3 runs 13 residues. Germline assignment: CDR1 LNHDA and CDR2 SQIVND (reference sequence). V shed 6 bases and J shed 10 bases, with 13 bases lying between them. CDR3 sequence reads: CASRPDRESPLHF. Here the CDR3 DNA reads TGTGCCAGTAGACCTGACAGAGAATCACCCCTCCACTTT.

The chain couples TRBV7-2 to TRBJ2-1; 12 positions match TRBD2. The ends lost 1 base at V and 6 bases at J; junction bases unmatched: 1. The CDR3 sequence is 15 residues long. CDR1 is SGHTA, CDR2 FQGNSA, per germline. The chain's CDR3 is CASSLVTSGSNEQFF. The CDR3 region has the DNA TGTGCCAGCAGCTTAGTGACTAGCGGGAGCAATGAGCAGTTCTTC.

The DNA of the CDR3 is TGTGCCAGCAGTATCCGACAGGGGAATGAAAAACTGTTTTTT. Translating it yields CASSIRQGNEKLFF. The J gene is TRBJ1-4, the V gene TRBV27; the match to TRBD1 covers 8 bases. Per the germline V gene, CDR1 is MNHEY and CDR2 is SMNVEV (reference sequence). The V gene end was trimmed by 5 bases and the J gene end by 5 bases; junction bases not matched to a gene: 4. The CDR3 is made up of 14 amino acids.

J is TRBJ1-2 and V is TRBV5-6, with D hard to call. The CDR3 is made up of 15 amino acids. Trimming cost V 0 bases and J 8 bases, with 17 bases left between them. Germline V gene data show CDR1 as SGHDT and CDR2 as YYEEEE. The CDR3 loop reads CASSLAPVPLEGYTF. The CDR3 bases are TGTGCCAGCAGCTTGGCACCCGTCCCACTTGAAGGCTACACCTTC.

For this clone: Distinct nucleotide sequences in the sample also encode this CDR3. The chain combines TRBV5-1 with TRBJ2-1, with 11 bases that match TRBD1. Looked up from germline, CDR1 is SGHRS and CDR2 is YFSETQ. The CDR3 length is 14 residues. The V and J ends lost 4 bases and 7 bases, in that order; junction bases with no gene match: 4. The chain's CDR3 is CASSLGTGGNEQFF. As DNA, the CDR3 is TGCGCCAGCAGCCTCGGGACAGGGGGAAATGAGCAGTTCTTC. The variable domain in full, completed from reference TRBV5-1 and TRBJ2-1, reads KAGVTQTPRYLIKTRGQQVTLSCSPISGHRSVSWYQQTPGQGLQFLFEYFSETQRNKGNFPGRFSGRQFSNSRSEMNVSTLELGDSALYLCASSLGTGGNEQFFGPGTRLTVL.

The J gene is TRBJ2-4, the V gene TRBV5-1, with 8 bases fitting TRBD1. Trimming removed 0 bases from V and 5 bases from J; junction bases left unmatched: 4. CDR3 length: 15 amino acids. CDR1 and CDR2 from the germline V gene are SGHRS and YFSETQ. In DNA form, the CDR3 reads TGCGCCAGCAGCTTGGTCCCGGGACAGGAAAACATTCAGTACTTC. This gives the protein CASSLVPGQENIQYF.

The chain recombines TRBV6-5 with TRBJ1-5; 10 bases align to TRBD1. The CDR3 has 15 amino acids. Germline V gene data show CDR1 as MNHEY and CDR2 as SVGAGI. With 8 bases clipped from V and 2 bases from J, the junction kept 6 bases outside the gene matches. The CDR3 DNA sequence: TGTGCCAGCCGGACAGGGGGAGAGGGCAATCAGCCCCAGCATTTT. It codes for CASRTGGEGNQPQHF.